Following are 9 T cell receptor beta chains from one sample sequenced in a study of shared clonotypes between healthy human individuals. This table comes from immunoSEQ multiplex PCR, and its TCRdb copy is limited to in-frame clones, with some not included. The sample holds under 1,900,000 clones, about 98.5% seen once. Material: naive CD4+ T cells sorted from blood. As to subset: CD45RA+ positively selected. The receptor source for this set is a young man in good health.

This clone has only one observation. V and J are TRBV11-3 and TRBJ2-2; D possibly corresponds to TRBD1 (5 bases). Germline CDR1 reads SGHNT; CDR2 reads YENEEA. The V gene lost 1 base and the J gene lost 0 bases, with 9 bases spanning the gap. The length of the CDR3 is 16 residues. CDR3 sequence (DNA): TGTGCCAGCAGCTTAGCCGTGACAGCGAACACCGGGGAGCTGTTTTTT. Translating it yields CASSLAVTANTGELFF.

The chain links TRBV7-6 to TRBJ2-1; D is possibly TRBD2 (6 bases). The CDR3 loop spans 16 amino acids. The germline V gene encodes CDR1 SGHVS and CDR2 FNYEAQ. Deletions cut 0 bases from V and 4 bases from J, with 13 bases between. CDR3 in amino acids: CASSLAGSGAYNEQFF. The CDR3 nucleotides read TGTGCCAGCAGCTTAGCAGGTAGCGGTGCTTACAATGAGCAGTTCTTC. Full variable domain (outside the CDR3, taken from reference TRBV7-6 and TRBJ2-1): GAGVSQSPRYKVTKRGQDVALRCDPISGHVSLYWYRQALGQGPEFLTYFNYEAQQDKSGLPNDRFSAERPEGSISTLTIQRTEQRDSAMYRCASSLAGSGAYNEQFFGPGTRLTVL.

The chain links TRBV2 to TRBJ1-1; D call uncertain. From germline, CDR1 is SNHLY and CDR2 FYNNEI. Trimming removed 7 bases from V and 4 bases from J, with 13 bases in between. This CDR3 is 13 amino acids long. The DNA of the CDR3 is TGTGCCAGCATCCAAGCGGGAGGCACTGAAGCTTTCTTT. Residues: CASIQAGGTEAFF.

The V gene is TRBV5-1, the J gene TRBJ2-3; the D gene is possibly TRBD1 (5 bases). This CDR3 spans 15 amino acids. The germline CDR1 and CDR2 sequences are SGHRS and YFSETQ. V was pared by 2 bases and J by 3 bases, with 13 bases between. DNA for the CDR3: TGCGCCAGCAGCTTACCCTTGACAGTAACAGATACGCAGTATTTT. Amino acids: CASSLPLTVTDTQYF.

The chain is built from TRBV5-4 and TRBJ2-7; D is ambiguous. Trimming removed 4 bases at V and 5 bases at J, with 13 bases between. Per germline, CDR1 SGHNT and CDR2 YYREEE (reference sequence). The CDR3 loop spans 13 amino acids. CDR3 in DNA: TGTGCCAGCAGCCTGTACTATCGGGACGAGCAGTACTTC. Its protein product is CASSLYYRDEQYF.

The V gene is TRBV15, the J gene TRBJ2-1; D not resolved. CDR1 is LNHNV and CDR2 is YYDKDF in the germline V gene (reference sequence). Trimming removed 4 bases from V and 2 bases from J, with 12 bases in between. This CDR3 has 15 amino acids. CDR3 bases: TGTGCCACCAGCATCCCTAAGGGCACCTACAATGAGCAGTTCTTC. Its protein product is CATSIPKGTYNEQFF.

The chain links TRBV5-1 to TRBJ2-2, with 8 nucleotides matching TRBD2. The CDR3 is 15 amino acids. Germline trimming cut 4 bases from V and 5 bases from J; bases unmatched to any gene: 7. Germline CDR1 and CDR2: SGHRS and YFSETQ. CDR3 bases: TGCGCCAGCAGCATGACTAGCGTGGGGACCGGGGAGCTGTTTTTT. This translates into CASSMTSVGTGELFF.

V usage is TRBV6-6 and J usage is TRBJ1-1; D possibly corresponds to TRBD1 (5 bases). The CDR3 length is 13 residues. CDR1 is MNHNY and CDR2 is SVGAGI in the germline V gene (reference sequence). Trimming took off 6 bases at V and 6 bases at J, with 14 bases between the two ends. In DNA, the CDR3 is TGTGCCAGCAGCAAGGGGCAGGGCTCTGAAGCTTTCTTT. Its translation is CASSKGQGSEAFF.

This CDR3 reads CATSRDNIGGNEQFF. CDR3 DNA: TGTGCCACCAGCAGAGATAATATAGGGGGTAATGAGCAGTTCTTC. This chain joins TRBV15 and TRBJ2-1; D is perhaps TRBD1 (6 bases). The length of the CDR3 is 15 residues. V lost 0 bases, J lost 7 bases, and 13 bases lay in between. From germline, CDR1 is LNHNV and CDR2 YYDKDF (reference sequence). The full variable domain, with the rest looked up from reference TRBV15 and TRBJ2-1, is DAMVIQNPRYQVTQFGKPVTLSCSQTLNHNVMYWYQQKSSQAPKLLFHYYDKDFNNEADTPDNFQSRRPNTSFCFLDIRSPGLGDTAMYLCATSRDNIGGNEQFFGPGTRLTVL.